Reported below is one T cell receptor (beta chain). This clonotype showed up just a few times. No antigen is known for it. No base quality values were provided; no much bigger clone lies one nucleotide off. To demonstrate the VDJtools post-analysis software, the study profiled TCR beta repertoires from the peripheral blood of about 13 young patients with multiple sclerosis. The multiple sclerosis patients were children and adolescents ranging in age from roughly 6 to 15 years. This sample was taken from a study of post-analysis software for immune sequencing data (dated by TCRdb to the mid-2010s). A note on the overall study: Relapsing-remitting, secondary progressive and progressive-relapsing multiple sclerosis were recorded as disease courses, and subtype annotation was lacking for some patients. A subset of samples was prepared in parallel using single-end sample barcoding, then pooled and co-amplified after Illumina adapter ligation. The multiple sclerosis patient repertoires were compared with roughly twelve previously published healthy control repertoires from donors aged roughly 6 to 25 years. Overall results and qualifications from the work: The control group was slightly older than the multiple sclerosis patient group. Several TRBV segments, including TRBV5-6, TRBV5-1 and TRBV20-1, were significantly more frequent in patients than controls. Significantly lower normalized Chao1 diversity was found in multiple sclerosis patients than in controls, suggesting substantial peripheral T-cell clonal expansion. When samples were clustered directly using the F measure, samples prepared in the same batch co-clustered strongly, which prompted a batch-effect correction.

Based on the germline V gene, the CDR1 and CDR2 sequences are SQVTM and ANQGSEA. Germline trimming: 2 bases from V, 6 bases from J; junction bases outside gene matches: 5. The CDR3 covers 13 residues, taking in both the cysteine and the phenylalanine. The kept DNA is CDR3 alone, 39 bases in frame from the first base. Library method: PCR. The instrument given in TCRdb is Illumina HiSeq 2500. To reduce PCR and sequencing biases, unique molecular identifiers were built into the TCR beta cDNA libraries. Every 1 to 10 million input T cells yielded 500,000 or so cDNA molecules, meaning each molecule approximated one T cell. The patient libraries were prepared and sequenced with the same protocol used for the earlier healthy control dataset. Within a given batch, samples were prepared together, multiplexed and sequenced on the same HiSeq lane. On the study's bioinformatics: Raw barcoded reads were processed with MIGEC, discarding single-read molecular identifier groups before consensus assembly and CDR3 extraction. VDJtools was used for post-analysis of the clonotype tables, with diversity normalized by down-sampling every dataset to the smallest sample size. Repertoire overlap clustering matched CDR3 amino acid but not nucleotide sequences to correct batch-related cross-sample contamination. The public sequencing data were trimmed at Q25 with fastp and processed into clonotypes with MiXCR by TCRdb, which kept only in-frame beta chains. Each CDR3 protein appears once, grouped with its most common genes and DNA. TCRdb, not the original authors, processed these V and J calls. In all, the sample holds 380,000 or so distinct CDR3 sequences, and 30% to 45% of those were seen once. In total, the top ten clones hold roughly an eighth of the sample.

This chain joins TRBV29-1 to TRBJ2-7; a stretch of 9 junction bases matches TRBD1. Sequencing was performed on blood. The receptor was isolated from a girl under 18 with multiple sclerosis. The CDR3 region reads CSVERTGEGEQYF. At the DNA level, the sequence is TGCAGCGTTGAAAGGACAGGGGAAGGCGAGCAGTACTTC.